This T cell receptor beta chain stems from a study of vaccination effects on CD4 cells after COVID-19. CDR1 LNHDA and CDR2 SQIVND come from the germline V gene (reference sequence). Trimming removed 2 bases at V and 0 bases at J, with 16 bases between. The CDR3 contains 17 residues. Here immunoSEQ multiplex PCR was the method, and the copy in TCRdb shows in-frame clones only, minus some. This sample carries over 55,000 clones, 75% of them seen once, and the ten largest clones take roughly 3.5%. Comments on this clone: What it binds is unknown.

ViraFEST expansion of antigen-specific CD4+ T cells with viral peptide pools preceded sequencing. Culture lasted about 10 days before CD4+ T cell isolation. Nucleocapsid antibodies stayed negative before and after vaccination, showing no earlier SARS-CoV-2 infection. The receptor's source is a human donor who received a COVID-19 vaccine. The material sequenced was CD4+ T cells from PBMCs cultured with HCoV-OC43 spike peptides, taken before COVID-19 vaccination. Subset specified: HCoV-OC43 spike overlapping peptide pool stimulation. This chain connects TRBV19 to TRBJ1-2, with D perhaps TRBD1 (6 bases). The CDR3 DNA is TGTGCCAGTAGTATATTTTTCGGGGGCAGTGCTAACTATGGCTACACCTTC. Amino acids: CASSIFFGGSANYGYTF.